This entry lists 26 T cell receptor beta chains sequenced from one sample in a study of blood T cell repertoires in COVID-19. Sequencing used immunoSEQ multiplex PCR; TCRdb keeps in-frame clones, though not all of them. This sample carries about 120,000 clones, around 90% of them seen once, and the ten largest clones take around 4.4%. Material for sequencing was peripheral blood. These receptors were obtained from a human donor in a cohort sampled during active COVID-19.

The chain recombines TRBV28 with TRBJ1-6; D is uncertain. With 5 bases removed from V and 8 bases from J, the gap between germline ends came to 19 bases. This CDR3 has 16 amino acids. Germline CDR1 MDHEN, CDR2 SYDVKM. DNA of the CDR3: TGTGCCAGCAGTCCCGTTAACAGTCCGCAATATTCACCCCTCCACTTT. It encodes CASSPVNSPQYSPLHF.

The chain combines TRBV2 with TRBJ1-1; 7 nucleotides agree with TRBD1. The CDR3 totals 14 residues. CDR1 SNHLY and CDR2 FYNNEI come from the germline V gene. After removal of 3 bases from V and 1 base from J, the junction contained 2 bases not matched to a gene. As DNA, the CDR3 is TGTGCCAGCAGTGAGCAGGGGGGGAACACTGAAGCTTTCTTT. Encoded protein: CASSEQGGNTEAFF.

The chain has TRBV6-5 and TRBJ1-2; TRBD1 agrees at 9 bases. The CDR3 has 16 residues. Unmatched junction bases numbered 8, after V lost 6 bases and J lost 0 bases. Germline loops: CDR1 MNHEY, CDR2 SVGAGI. In nucleotides, the CDR3 is TGTGCCAGCAGCTACGGACAGGGGCCTTCTAACTATGGCTACACCTTC. It codes for CASSYGQGPSNYGYTF.

The rearrangement links TRBV30 to TRBJ1-5, with a tentative D call TRBD1 (6 bases). Germline CDR1 GTSNPN, CDR2 SVGIG (reference sequence). The CDR3 loop spans 13 amino acids. The germline V and J ends were trimmed by 2 bases and 4 bases, with 9 bases remaining between them. The CDR3 nucleotides are TGTGCCTGGAGTCCAACAGGGAATCAGCCCCAGCATTTT. It is translated as CAWSPTGNQPQHF.

This clone has only one observation. The chain joins TRBV27 to TRBJ2-3; 8 bases fit TRBD2. J lost 0 bases, V lost 6 bases, and 5 bases had no gene match. Germline V gene data show CDR1 as MNHEY and CDR2 as SMNVEV (reference sequence). The CDR3 loop spans 15 amino acids. The CDR3 sequence is CASSIAGRSTDTQYF. The DNA of the CDR3 is TGTGCCAGCAGCATAGCGGGGAGAAGCACAGATACGCAGTATTTT.

In its sample, this clone was seen once. The chain uses TRBV15 and TRBJ1-1; 9 positions match TRBD1. Losses at the gene ends were 3 bases for V and 7 bases for J; bases not matched to a gene: 9. The CDR3 length is 15 residues. CDR1 and CDR2 from the germline V gene are LNHNV and YYDKDF (reference sequence). The CDR3 DNA follows: TGTGCCACCAGCAGTACAGGGGGCGTTGGGCTTGAAGCTTTCTTT. Translating it yields CATSSTGGVGLEAFF.

The J gene is TRBJ2-7, the V gene TRBV10-1, with TRBD2 matching 8 bases. The germline CDR1 and CDR2 sequences are WNHNN and SYGVQD (reference sequence). Trimming at V came to 5 bases and at J to 3 bases, leaving 12 bases not matched to a gene. CDR3 length: 16 amino acids. CDR3 loop: CASSPGAGSGNYEQYF. The CDR3 DNA reads as TGCGCCAGCAGTCCCGGCGCGGGTAGCGGGAACTACGAGCAGTACTTC.

This clone was counted a single time. The chain recombines TRBV5-6 with TRBJ2-7; D is ambiguous. Germline CDR1 and CDR2: SGHDT and YYEEEE. Trimming took 3 bases from V and 0 from J, leaving 10 bases between them. The CDR3 consists of 14 residues. The CDR3 here is CASSSRRVSYEQYF. In DNA, the CDR3 is TGTGCCAGCAGCTCACGCCGAGTCTCCTACGAGCAGTACTTC.

This clone was picked up one time. The J gene is TRBJ2-1, the V gene TRBV2; D is undetermined. The CDR3 spans 15 residues. Trimming left V 3 bases short and J 3 bases short, with 12 bases between. Germline CDR1 is SNHLY and CDR2 is FYNNEI. The CDR3 region has the DNA TGTGCCAGCAGTGAGGATCGGGTTGTCTACAATGAGCAGTTCTTC. Its translation is CASSEDRVVYNEQFF. Drawing the rest from reference TRBV2 and TRBJ2-1, the complete variable domain is EPEVTQTPSHQVTQMGQEVILRCVPISNHLYFYWYRQILGQKVEFLVSFYNNEISEKSEIFDDQFSVERPDGSNFTLKIRSTKLEDSAMYFCASSEDRVVYNEQFFGPGTRLTVL.

The CDR3 reads CASSLGTGGTDEQYF. The CDR3 DNA follows: TGTGCCAGCAGCTTAGGAACAGGGGGTACTGACGAGCAGTACTTC. The V and J genes are TRBV7-9 and TRBJ2-7; 8 bases align to TRBD1. Germline V gives CDR1 SEHNR, CDR2 FQNEAQ (reference sequence). This CDR3 has 15 residues. Unmatched junction bases numbered 7, after V lost 1 base and J lost 5 bases.

This clone was recorded a few times. The chain joins TRBV27 to TRBJ1-2; D is unresolved. Trimming cost V 3 bases and J 5 bases, with 10 bases left between them. Germline lookup yields CDR1 MNHEY and CDR2 SMNVEV (reference sequence). The CDR3 extends over 13 amino acids. In DNA form, the CDR3 reads TGTGCCAGCAGTTTCAGGCCTCCTTATGGCTACACCTTC. Amino acid sequence: CASSFRPPYGYTF.

This chain connects TRBV5-6 to TRBJ2-7, with 10 bases fitting TRBD2. The CDR3 consists of 15 residues. V dropped 2 bases and J dropped 7; count of bases not matched to a gene: 9. Per the germline V gene, CDR1 is SGHDT and CDR2 is YYEEEE. The CDR3 reads CASSLTGTSAWEQYF. In DNA form, the CDR3 reads TGTGCCAGCAGCTTAACCGGGACTAGCGCGTGGGAGCAGTACTTC.

The chain joins TRBV7-9 to TRBJ2-7; possible D gene TRBD2, 7 bases. The germline V gene has CDR1 SEHNR and CDR2 FQNEAQ (reference sequence). The CDR3 consists of 17 residues. V lost 0 bases to trimming and J lost 3 bases, with 18 bases between them. DNA for the CDR3: TGTGCCAGCAGCTTAGCTGCGCTTGAGGGGGGGAACTACGAGCAGTACTTC. It yields the protein CASSLAALEGGNYEQYF.

The V call is TRBV13, the J call TRBJ1-5, with D hard to call. The V gene's germline CDR1 is PRHDT and CDR2 FYEKMQ (reference sequence). V was pared by 4 bases and J by 2 bases, with 6 bases between. The CDR3 has 13 residues. The DNA of the CDR3 is TGTGCCAGCAGCTCTTTAGGCAATCAGCCCCAGCATTTT. It specifies CASSSLGNQPQHF.

The V call is TRBV6-5, the J call TRBJ1-6, with 12 bases that match TRBD1. Germline CDR1 reads MNHEY; CDR2 reads SVGAGI. The CDR3 has 14 residues. This CDR3 is CAGQGAAGNSPLHF. In nucleotides, the CDR3 is TGTGCGGGACAGGGGGCCGCGGGGAATTCACCCCTCCACTTT.

This clone was detected many times. V is TRBV3-1 (or the pseudogene TRBV3-2) and J is TRBJ2-1, with D uncertain. The germline V gene has CDR1 LGHDT and CDR2 YNNKEL (reference sequence). CDR3 size: 14 residues. V lost 4 bases, J lost 5 bases, and 12 bases lay in between. The CDR3 coding sequence is TGTGCCAGCAGCCTAAATGGCGGAAACAATGAGCAGTTCTTC. This sequence encodes CASSLNGGNNEQFF.

The gene calls are TRBV9 and TRBJ1-3, with 7 bases identical to TRBD1. J gave up 7 bases and V 3 bases, and 10 bases lay outside the gene matches. Germline CDR1 and CDR2: SGDLS and YYNGEE. This CDR3 has 15 residues. CDR3 bases: TGTGCCAGCAGCGGACAGGGAAGTCTCGTGAACACCATATATTTT. Translating gives CASSGQGSLVNTIYF.

This clone was counted between two and nine times. This chain joins TRBV6-2 or TRBV6-3 and TRBJ1-5, with D perhaps matching TRBD1 (6 bases). This CDR3 has 13 amino acids. The V end lost 5 bases, the J end lost 2 bases, and 7 bases lay between the germline ends. Germline values: CDR1 MNHEY, CDR2 SVGEGT. The CDR3 nucleotides are TGTGCCAGCAGTCGGACAGGCAATCAGCCCCAGCATTTT. Its protein product is CASSRTGNQPQHF.

The V and J genes are TRBV7-2 and TRBJ2-7; TRBD1 matches at 9 bases. The CDR3 has 14 residues. The trim removed 4 bases at V and 2 bases at J, leaving 3 bases unmatched. Germline V lookup: CDR1 SGHTA, CDR2 FQGNSA. The CDR3 is CASSSGTGTYEQYF. The CDR3 bases are TGTGCCAGCAGCTCCGGGACAGGGACCTACGAGCAGTACTTC. The entire variable domain, with the rest obtained from reference TRBV7-2 and TRBJ2-7, is as follows: GAGVSQSPSNKVTEKGKDVELRCDPISGHTALYWYRQSLGQGLEFLIYFQGNSAPDKSGLPSDRFSAERTGGSVSTLTIQRTQQEDSAVYLCASSSGTGTYEQYFGPGTRLTVT.

The chain is built from TRBV4-3 and TRBJ1-1, with D unclear. Deletions cut 2 bases from V and 1 base from J, with 5 bases between. There are 13 residues in the CDR3. Germline V gene sequence: CDR1 LGHNA, CDR2 YSLEER. CDR3 coding DNA: TGCGCCAGCAGCCAACAGGAGAACACTGAAGCTTTCTTT. It specifies CASSQQENTEAFF.

The chain has TRBV5-1 and TRBJ2-5, with TRBD2 matching over 13 bases. The trim removed 1 base at V and 5 bases at J, leaving 8 bases unmatched. Germline CDR1 reads SGHRS; CDR2 reads YFSETQ. The length of the CDR3 is 17 residues. The DNA for the CDR3 is TGCGCCAGCAGCTTGAGTGGAACTAGCGGGGGGGTTGAGACCCAGTACTTC. Translating it yields CASSLSGTSGGVETQYF. The entire variable domain, with the rest obtained from reference TRBV5-1 and TRBJ2-5, is as follows: KAGVTQTPRYLIKTRGQQVTLSCSPISGHRSVSWYQQTPGQGLQFLFEYFSETQRNKGNFPGRFSGRQFSNSRSEMNVSTLELGDSALYLCASSLSGTSGGVETQYFGPGTRLLVL.

The chain joins TRBV28 to TRBJ1-1; a possible D gene is TRBD1 (6 bases). Germline V gives CDR1 MDHEN, CDR2 SYDVKM. CDR3 length: 14 amino acids. The V gene lost 7 bases and the J gene lost 2 bases, with 14 bases spanning the gap. Here the CDR3 DNA reads TGTGCCAGCACCCTGGGGGGGGGCAACACTGAAGCTTTCTTT. Amino acids: CASTLGGGNTEAFF. Full variable domain (missing parts from reference TRBV28 and TRBJ1-1): DVKVTQSSRYLVKRTGEKVFLECVQDMDHENMFWYRQDPGLGLRLIYFSYDVKMKEKGDIPEGYSVSREKKERFSLILESASTNQTSMYLCASTLGGGNTEAFFGQGTRLTVV.

This sequence joins TRBV30 and TRBJ2-1; D uncertain. The V end was cut by 2 bases, the J end by 5 bases, with 16 bases between. Germline-derived CDR1 and CDR2 are GTSNPN and SVGIG (reference sequence). CDR3 length: 15 residues. CDR3 in amino acids: CAWSPSFWQNNEQFF. CDR3 DNA: TGTGCCTGGAGTCCCTCTTTTTGGCAAAACAATGAGCAGTTCTTC.

The chain is built from TRBV30 and TRBJ1-5, with a possible D match to TRBD1 (5 bases). V lost 5 bases to trimming and J lost 5 bases, with 13 bases between them. The CDR3 is 13 residues long. Looked up from germline, CDR1 is GTSNPN and CDR2 is SVGIG (reference sequence). As DNA, the CDR3 is TGTGCCTGGGCCCTGACAGTAGATCAGCCCCAGCATTTT. Translation gives CAWALTVDQPQHF.

The J gene is TRBJ1-2, the V gene TRBV6-5; perhaps TRBD1 as D (6 bases). The CDR3 contains 15 residues. Germline CDR1 MNHEY, CDR2 SVGAGI. The V end lost 7 bases, the J end lost 4 bases, and 19 bases lay between the germline ends. CDR3 amino acids: CASTFRRDNFYGYTF. The CDR3 coding sequence is TGTGCCAGCACCTTCCGCCGGGACAACTTCTATGGCTACACCTTC.

The chain couples TRBV3-1 (or the pseudogene TRBV3-2) to TRBJ2-2; D perhaps matches TRBD1 (8 bases). Trimming removed 1 base from V and 7 bases from J, with 16 bases in between. The CDR3 totals 16 residues. Germline CDR1 reads LGHDT; CDR2 reads YNNKEL (reference sequence). The DNA of the CDR3 is TGTGCCAGCAGCCAAGGTTCACAGGGGGAGGGCGGGGAGCTGTTTTTT. Its protein product is CASSQGSQGEGGELFF.